This T cell receptor beta chain comes out of a study of T cell responses to AZD1222 COVID-19 vaccine. The V gene's germline CDR1 is SGDLS and CDR2 YYNGEE. The CDR3 totals 13 residues. J gave up 7 bases and V 3 bases, and 4 bases lay outside the gene matches. Study-wide findings and caveats: Per reports, nearly half of all spike-specific TCRs target regions that are unmutated in variants. Only a handful of AZD1222 recipients, six or seven in all, had baseline seropositivity. Dominant CD4 TCR responses targeted spike regions 160-218 and 743-854.

This table comes from immunoSEQ multiplex PCR, and its TCRdb copy is limited to in-frame clones, with some not included. The sample shows some 120,000 clones, around 87% of them seen only once. Comments on this clone: What it binds is unknown.

The material was peripheral blood, obtained on day 0 of AZD1222 vaccination. The genes are TRBV9 and TRBJ1-2, with 9 bases fitting TRBD1. This receptor was obtained from an adult in good health. DNA of the CDR3: TGTGCCAGCAGCGCTACAGGGGGCCGTGGCTACACCTTC. This codes for CASSATGGRGYTF.